This TCR beta chain was found in a study of control samples from healthy donors and cancer patients. J gave up 1 base and V 7 bases, and 5 bases lay outside the gene matches. Germline loops: CDR1 LNHNV, CDR2 YYDKDF (reference sequence). The CDR3 consists of 15 residues. The table came from immunoSEQ multiplex PCR; TCRdb's copy has only in-frame clones and leaves some out. In the table there are 150,000 or so clones, roughly 94% of which are singletons. Sequenced input: PBMCs. The rearrangement links TRBV15 to TRBJ2-3; 10 bases match TRBD2. The origin of this receptor is a man aged 60-69 years with colorectal cancer. The CDR3 nucleotides read TGTGCCACCACTAGCGGGGGTGCTGGCACAGATACGCAGTATTTT. This translates into CATTSGGAGTDTQYF. The whole variable domain, filled in from reference TRBV15 and TRBJ2-3, reads DAMVIQNPRYQVTQFGKPVTLSCSQTLNHNVMYWYQQKSSQAPKLLFHYYDKDFNNEADTPDNFQSRRPNTSFCFLDIRSPGLGDTAMYLCATTSGGAGTDTQYFGPGTRLTVL.